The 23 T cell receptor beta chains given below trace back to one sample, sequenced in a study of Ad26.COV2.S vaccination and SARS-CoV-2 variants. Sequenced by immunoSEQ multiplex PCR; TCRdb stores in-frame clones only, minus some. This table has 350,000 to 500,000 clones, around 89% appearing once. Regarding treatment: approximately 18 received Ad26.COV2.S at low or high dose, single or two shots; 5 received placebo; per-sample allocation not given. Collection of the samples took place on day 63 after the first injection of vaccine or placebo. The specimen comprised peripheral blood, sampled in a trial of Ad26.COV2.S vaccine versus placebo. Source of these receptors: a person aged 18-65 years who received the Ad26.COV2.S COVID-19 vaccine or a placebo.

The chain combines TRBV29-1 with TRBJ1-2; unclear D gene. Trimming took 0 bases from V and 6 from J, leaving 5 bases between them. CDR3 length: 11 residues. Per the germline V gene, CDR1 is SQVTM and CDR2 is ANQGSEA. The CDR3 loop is CSVEELHGYTF. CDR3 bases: TGCAGCGTTGAAGAGCTCCATGGCTACACCTTC.

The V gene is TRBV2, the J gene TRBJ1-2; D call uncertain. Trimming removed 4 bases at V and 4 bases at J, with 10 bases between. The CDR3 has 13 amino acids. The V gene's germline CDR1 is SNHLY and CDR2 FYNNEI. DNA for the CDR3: TGTGCCAGCAGTGGAGGGTCGGTCTATGGCTACACCTTC. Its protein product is CASSGGSVYGYTF.

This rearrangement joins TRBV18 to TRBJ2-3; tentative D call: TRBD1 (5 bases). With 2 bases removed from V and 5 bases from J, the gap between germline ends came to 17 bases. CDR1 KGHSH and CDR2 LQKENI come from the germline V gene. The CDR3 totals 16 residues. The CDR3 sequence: CASSPMVGQDRDTQYF. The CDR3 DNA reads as TGTGCCAGCTCACCAATGGTGGGGCAGGACCGAGATACGCAGTATTTT.

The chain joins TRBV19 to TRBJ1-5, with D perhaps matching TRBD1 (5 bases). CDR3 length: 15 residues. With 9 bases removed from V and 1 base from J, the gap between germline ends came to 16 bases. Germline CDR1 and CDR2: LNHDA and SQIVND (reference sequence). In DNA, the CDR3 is TGTGCCAGCGGAACTGCGGGGGTAAGCAATCAGCCCCAGCATTTT. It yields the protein CASGTAGVSNQPQHF.

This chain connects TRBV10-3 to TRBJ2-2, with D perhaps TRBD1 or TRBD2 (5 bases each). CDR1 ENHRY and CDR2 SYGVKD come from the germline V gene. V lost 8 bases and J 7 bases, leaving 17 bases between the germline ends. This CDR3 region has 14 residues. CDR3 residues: CAIAWDPPGGELFF. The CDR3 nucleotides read TGTGCCATCGCCTGGGACCCCCCGGGCGGGGAGCTGTTTTTT.

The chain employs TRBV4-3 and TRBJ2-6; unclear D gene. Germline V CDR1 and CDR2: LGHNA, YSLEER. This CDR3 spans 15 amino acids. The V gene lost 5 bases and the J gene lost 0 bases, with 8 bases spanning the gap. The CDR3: CASSSRTSGANVLTF. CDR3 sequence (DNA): TGCGCCAGCAGCTCCCGGACCTCTGGGGCCAACGTCCTGACTTTC.

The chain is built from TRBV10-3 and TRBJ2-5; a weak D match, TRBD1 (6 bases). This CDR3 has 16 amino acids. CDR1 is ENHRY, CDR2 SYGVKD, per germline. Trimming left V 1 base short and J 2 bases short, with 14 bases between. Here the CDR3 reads CAISELTGMGQETQYF. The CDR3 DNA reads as TGTGCCATCAGTGAGTTAACAGGGATGGGGCAAGAGACCCAGTACTTC.

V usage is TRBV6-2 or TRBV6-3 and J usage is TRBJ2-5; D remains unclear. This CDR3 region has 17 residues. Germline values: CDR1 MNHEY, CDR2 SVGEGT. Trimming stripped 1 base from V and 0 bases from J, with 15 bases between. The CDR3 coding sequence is TGTGCCAGCAGTTACTTTGTCATTAGCAATTACCAAGAGACCCAGTACTTC. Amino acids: CASSYFVISNYQETQYF.

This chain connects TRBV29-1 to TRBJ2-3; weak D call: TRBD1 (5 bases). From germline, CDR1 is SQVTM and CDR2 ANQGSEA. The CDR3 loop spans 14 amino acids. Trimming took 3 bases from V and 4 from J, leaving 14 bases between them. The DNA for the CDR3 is TGCAGCGTTGACCCAGGGTCGGGCGCAGATACGCAGTATTTT. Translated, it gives CSVDPGSGADTQYF.

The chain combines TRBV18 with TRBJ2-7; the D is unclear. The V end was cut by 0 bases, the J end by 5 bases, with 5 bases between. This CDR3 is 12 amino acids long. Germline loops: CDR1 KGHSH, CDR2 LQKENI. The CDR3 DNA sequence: TGTGCCAGCTCACCACCGTCACACGAGCAGTACTTC. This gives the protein CASSPPSHEQYF.

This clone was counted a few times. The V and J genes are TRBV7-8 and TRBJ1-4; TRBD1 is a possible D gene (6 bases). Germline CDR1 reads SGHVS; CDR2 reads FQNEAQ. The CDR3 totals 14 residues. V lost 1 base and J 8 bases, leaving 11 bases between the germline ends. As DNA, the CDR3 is TGTGCCAGCAGCTTAGGCGGTGGGGGCGAAAAACTGTTTTTT. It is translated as CASSLGGGGEKLFF.

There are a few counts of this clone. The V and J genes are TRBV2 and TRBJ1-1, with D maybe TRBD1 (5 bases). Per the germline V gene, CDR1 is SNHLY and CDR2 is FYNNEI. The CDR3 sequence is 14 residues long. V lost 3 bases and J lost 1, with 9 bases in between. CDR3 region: CASSEQGGNTEAFF. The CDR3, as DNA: TGTGCCAGCAGTGAGCAGGGTGGGAACACTGAAGCTTTCTTT.

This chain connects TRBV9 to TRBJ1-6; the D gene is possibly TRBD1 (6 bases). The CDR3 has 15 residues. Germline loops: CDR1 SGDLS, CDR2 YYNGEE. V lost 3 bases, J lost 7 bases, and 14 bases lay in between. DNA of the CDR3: TGTGCCAGCAGCGAGGGGGGACAACGGAATTCACCCCTCCACTTT. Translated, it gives CASSEGGQRNSPLHF.

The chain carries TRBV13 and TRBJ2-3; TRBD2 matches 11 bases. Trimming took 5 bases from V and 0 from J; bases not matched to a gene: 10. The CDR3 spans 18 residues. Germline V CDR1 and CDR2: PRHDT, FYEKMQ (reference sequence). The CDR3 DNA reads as TGTGCCAGCAGCCTCCGGACTAGCGGGTTGTCTAGCACAGATACGCAGTATTTT. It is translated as CASSLRTSGLSSTDTQYF.

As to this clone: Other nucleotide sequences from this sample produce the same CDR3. The CDR3 loop is CASSSGVYEQYF. The DNA of the CDR3 is TGTGCCAGCAGTTCGGGGGTTTACGAGCAGTACTTC. J is TRBJ2-7 and V is TRBV6-2 or TRBV6-3; TRBD2 might be the D (6 bases). Trimming stripped 4 bases from V and 4 bases from J, with 8 bases between. The CDR3 is made up of 12 amino acids. Looked up from germline, CDR1 is MNHEY and CDR2 is SVGEGT.

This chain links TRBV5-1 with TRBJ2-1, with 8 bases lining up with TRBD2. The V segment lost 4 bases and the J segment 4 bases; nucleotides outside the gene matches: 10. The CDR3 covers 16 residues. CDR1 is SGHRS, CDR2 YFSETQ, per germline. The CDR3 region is CASSHSAGADYNEQFF. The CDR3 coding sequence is TGCGCCAGCAGCCATTCAGCGGGGGCCGATTACAATGAGCAGTTCTTC.

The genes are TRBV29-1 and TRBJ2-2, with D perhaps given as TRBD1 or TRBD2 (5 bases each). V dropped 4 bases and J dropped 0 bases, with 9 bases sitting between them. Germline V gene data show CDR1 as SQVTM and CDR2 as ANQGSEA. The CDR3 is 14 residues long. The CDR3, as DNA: TGCAGCGTTGTCGGGGCCGCGAACACCGGGGAGCTGTTTTTT. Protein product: CSVVGAANTGELFF.

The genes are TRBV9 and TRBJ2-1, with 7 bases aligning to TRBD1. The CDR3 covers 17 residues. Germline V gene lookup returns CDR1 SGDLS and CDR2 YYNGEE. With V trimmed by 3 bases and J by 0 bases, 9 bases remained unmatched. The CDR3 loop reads CASSAQGQPGSYNEQFF. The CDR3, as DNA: TGTGCCAGCAGCGCCCAGGGACAGCCCGGCTCCTACAATGAGCAGTTCTTC.

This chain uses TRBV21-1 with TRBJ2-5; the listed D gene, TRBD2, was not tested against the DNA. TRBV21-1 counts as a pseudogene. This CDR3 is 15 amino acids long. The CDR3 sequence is CASSKVGTSEATQYF. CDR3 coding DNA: TGTGCCAGCAGCAAAGTAGGGACTAGCGAAGCGACCCAGTACTTC.

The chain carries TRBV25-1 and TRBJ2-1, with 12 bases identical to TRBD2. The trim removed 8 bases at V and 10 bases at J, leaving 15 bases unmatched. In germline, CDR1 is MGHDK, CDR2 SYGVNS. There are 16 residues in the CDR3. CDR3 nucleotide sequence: TGTGCCAGCGCCCTCAGTTGGCTAGCGGGGGGGCAAGAGCAGTTCTTC. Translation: CASALSWLAGGQEQFF.

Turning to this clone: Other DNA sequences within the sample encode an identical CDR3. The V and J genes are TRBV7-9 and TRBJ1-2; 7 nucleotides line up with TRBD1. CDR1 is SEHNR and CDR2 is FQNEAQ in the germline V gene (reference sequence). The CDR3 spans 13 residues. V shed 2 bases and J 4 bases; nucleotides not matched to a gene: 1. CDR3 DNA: TGTGCCAGCAGCTTATCAGGGGGCTATGGCTACACCTTC. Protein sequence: CASSLSGGYGYTF.

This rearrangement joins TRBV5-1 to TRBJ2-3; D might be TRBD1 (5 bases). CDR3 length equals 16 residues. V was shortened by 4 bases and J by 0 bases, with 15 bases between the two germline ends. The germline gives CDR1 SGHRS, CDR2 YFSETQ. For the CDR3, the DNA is TGCGCCAGCAGCATAGACAGATCTACTAGCACAGATACGCAGTATTTT. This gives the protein CASSIDRSTSTDTQYF.

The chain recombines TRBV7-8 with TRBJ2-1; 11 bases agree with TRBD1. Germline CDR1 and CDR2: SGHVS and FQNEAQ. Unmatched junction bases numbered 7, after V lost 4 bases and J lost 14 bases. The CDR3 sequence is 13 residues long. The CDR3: CASSSGQGDGEFF. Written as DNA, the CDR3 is TGTGCCAGCAGCTCGGGACAGGGGGACGGGGAGTTCTTC.